The next 15 T cell receptor beta chains were all read from a single sample in a study of T cell responses to AZD1222 COVID-19 vaccine. Clones were read by immunoSEQ multiplex PCR, and TCRdb kept only the in-frame ones, dropping some. The sample lists 150,000 to 200,000 clones; about nine tenths were seen once. Material: peripheral blood, obtained on day 0 of AZD1222 vaccination. The receptors derive from an adult in good health.

This chain uses TRBV18 with TRBJ1-2; 8 bases align to TRBD1. Germline-derived CDR1 and CDR2 are KGHSH and LQKENI. Trimming at V came to 5 bases and at J to 8 bases, leaving 7 bases not matched to a gene. CDR3 length: 13 residues. The CDR3 spells CASSRQGSEGYTF. The CDR3 nucleotides are TGTGCCAGCTCAAGACAGGGGAGCGAAGGCTACACCTTC.

The rearrangement joins TRBV30 to TRBJ2-1; no definite D call. From germline, CDR1 is GTSNPN and CDR2 SVGIG (reference sequence). V was shortened by 3 bases and J by 3 bases, with 24 bases between the two germline ends. This CDR3 contains 18 residues. CDR3 protein: CAWRRPSGGYRYYNEQFF. CDR3 sequence (DNA): TGTGCCTGGAGACGGCCATCGGGTGGATACCGATACTACAATGAGCAGTTCTTC. Together with reference TRBV30 and TRBJ2-1, the CDR3 gives the full variable domain: SQTIHQWPATLVQPVGSPLSLECTVEGTSNPNLYWYRQAAGRGLQLLFYSVGIGQISSEVPQNLSASRPQDRQFILSSKKLLLSDSGFYLCAWRRPSGGYRYYNEQFFGPGTRLTVL.

The J gene is TRBJ1-5, the V gene TRBV19, with 8 bases fitting TRBD1. V lost 7 bases, J lost 5 bases, and 7 bases stayed unmatched. The CDR3 runs to 14 residues. Germline lookup yields CDR1 LNHDA and CDR2 SQIVND (reference sequence). CDR3 loop: CASTRTGYHQPQHF. The CDR3 bases are TGTGCCAGTACCCGGACAGGGTATCATCAGCCCCAGCATTTT.

The rearrangement uses TRBV2 and TRBJ2-1; TRBD2 matches 7 bases. This CDR3 is 14 amino acids long. Germline V lookup: CDR1 SNHLY, CDR2 FYNNEI. V shed 7 bases and J 4 bases; nucleotides not matched to a gene: 7. CDR3 protein: CASKGLVGYNEQFF. The CDR3 DNA sequence: TGTGCCAGCAAAGGACTAGTAGGGTACAATGAGCAGTTCTTC. The variable domain in full, with the rest retrieved from reference TRBV2 and TRBJ2-1, is EPEVTQTPSHQVTQMGQEVILRCVPISNHLYFYWYRQILGQKVEFLVSFYNNEISEKSEIFDDQFSVERPDGSNFTLKIRSTKLEDSAMYFCASKGLVGYNEQFFGPGTRLTVL.

The count of this clone is one. The genes are TRBV18 and TRBJ1-5, with D possibly TRBD1 on 5 matching bases. The CDR3 is made up of 15 amino acids. Germline CDR1 reads KGHSH; CDR2 reads LQKENI. V lost 2 bases to trimming and J lost 5 bases, with 13 bases between them. DNA of the CDR3: TGTGCCAGCTCACCAGGGACGGCCGTCGATCAGCCCCAGCATTTT. Protein sequence: CASSPGTAVDQPQHF.

This chain joins TRBV19 and TRBJ1-2, with D hard to call. Trimming took 5 bases from V and 7 from J, leaving 8 bases between them. This CDR3 has 11 residues. Germline V gene lookup returns CDR1 LNHDA and CDR2 SQIVND (reference sequence). The CDR3 DNA reads as TGTGCCAGTAGTGCCCCCCCTGGCTACACCTTC. It encodes CASSAPPGYTF.

The chain combines TRBV5-1 with TRBJ1-6, with D maybe TRBD1 (5 bases). The CDR3 is 15 amino acids. CDR1 SGHRS and CDR2 YFSETQ come from the germline V gene. V lost 0 bases and J 6 bases, leaving 10 bases between the germline ends. The CDR3: CASSLDVGVNSPLHF. The CDR3 bases are TGCGCCAGCAGCTTGGACGTAGGGGTTAATTCACCCCTCCACTTT.

The genes are TRBV15 and TRBJ2-2, with D perhaps assigned TRBD1 or TRBD2 (5 bases each). Per the germline V gene, CDR1 is LNHNV and CDR2 is YYDKDF (reference sequence). The CDR3 consists of 15 residues. The V end lost 5 bases, the J end lost 4 bases, and 14 bases lay between the germline ends. CDR3 residues: CATSGPGPITGELFF. CDR3 in DNA: TGTGCCACCAGCGGGCCGGGGCCGATCACCGGGGAGCTGTTTTTT.

This sequence joins TRBV2 and TRBJ2-6, with D perhaps TRBD1 (6 bases). Trimming removed 6 bases at V and 3 bases at J, with 12 bases between. This CDR3 comprises 15 residues. Germline CDR1 is SNHLY and CDR2 is FYNNEI. CDR3 loop: CASRYRDIGANVLTF. The DNA of the CDR3 is TGTGCCAGCAGGTACAGGGACATTGGGGCCAACGTCCTGACTTTC.

V usage is TRBV14 and J usage is TRBJ2-7, with 11 positions matching TRBD2. The CDR3 contains 16 residues. V was clipped by 0 bases and J by 5 bases; unmatched bases: 6. Germline V CDR1 and CDR2: SGHDN, FVKESK. CDR3: CASSQDSSSGRHEQYF. The CDR3 bases are TGTGCCAGCAGCCAAGATTCATCTAGCGGGAGGCACGAGCAGTACTTC.

This clone was counted a few times. The V and J genes are TRBV7-8 and TRBJ1-4; TRBD1 matches 7 bases. V shed 5 bases and J 4 bases; nucleotides not matched to a gene: 7. The CDR3 covers 15 residues. Germline assignment: CDR1 SGHVS and CDR2 FQNEAQ. This chain's CDR3 is CASSPRTGRNEKLFF. CDR3 nucleotide sequence: TGTGCCAGCAGCCCCAGGACAGGCCGTAATGAAAAACTGTTTTTT.

CDR3 region: CASSPFRWDSRGNQPQHF. CDR3 nucleotides: TGTGCCAGCAGCCCTTTTCGGTGGGACAGTAGGGGCAATCAGCCCCAGCATTTT. The chain employs TRBV12-1 and TRBJ1-5; the tabulated D call, TRBD1, remains unverified against the DNA. TRBV12-1 is flagged as a pseudogene. The CDR3 runs 18 residues.

V is TRBV10-3 and J is TRBJ2-5; 9 bases match TRBD2. With V trimmed by 4 bases and J by 2 bases, 5 bases remained unmatched. Germline CDR1 and CDR2: ENHRY and SYGVKD. CDR3 length equals 15 residues. CDR3 sequence: CAISAIAGVQETQYF. CDR3 nucleotides: TGTGCCATCAGTGCAATAGCGGGAGTACAAGAGACCCAGTACTTC.

This chain connects TRBV9 to TRBJ1-2, with D possibly matching TRBD1 (6 bases). CDR1 is SGDLS, CDR2 YYNGEE, per germline. This CDR3 contains 14 residues. Between the trimmed V and J ends, which lost 4 bases and 1 base, there was a span of 11 bases. CDR3 bases: TGTGCCAGCAGCCCCCACAGGGATAACTATGGCTACACCTTC. Encoded protein: CASSPHRDNYGYTF.

A single count supports this clone. The chain couples TRBV19 to TRBJ2-2; D might be TRBD1 (6 bases). The CDR3 consists of 14 residues. Trimming left V 4 bases short and J 5 bases short, with 11 bases between. Germline CDR1 reads LNHDA; CDR2 reads SQIVND (reference sequence). The CDR3 region has the DNA TGTGCCAGTAGTACACAGGGAATAACCGGGGAGCTGTTTTTT. It codes for CASSTQGITGELFF.